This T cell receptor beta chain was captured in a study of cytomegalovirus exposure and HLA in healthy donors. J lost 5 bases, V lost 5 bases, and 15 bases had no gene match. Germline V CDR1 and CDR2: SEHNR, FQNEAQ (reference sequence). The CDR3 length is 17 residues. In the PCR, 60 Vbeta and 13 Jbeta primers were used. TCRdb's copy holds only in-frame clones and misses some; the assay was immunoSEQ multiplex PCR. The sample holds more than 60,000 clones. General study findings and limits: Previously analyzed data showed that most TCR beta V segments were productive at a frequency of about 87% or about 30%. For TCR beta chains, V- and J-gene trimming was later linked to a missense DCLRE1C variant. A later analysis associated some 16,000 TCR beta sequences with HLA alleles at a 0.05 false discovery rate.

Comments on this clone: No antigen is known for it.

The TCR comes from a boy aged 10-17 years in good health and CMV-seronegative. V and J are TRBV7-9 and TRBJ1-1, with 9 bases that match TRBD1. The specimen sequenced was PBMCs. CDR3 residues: CASSPRPGTGPVTEAFF. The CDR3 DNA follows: TGTGCCAGCAGCCCCCGTCCCGGGACAGGGCCGGTAACTGAAGCTTTCTTT.